This T cell receptor beta chain was captured by sequencing in a study of cytomegalovirus exposure and HLA in healthy donors. Primers included in the PCR were 60 Vbeta and 13 Jbeta primers. The assay was immunoSEQ multiplex PCR, and TCRdb's table has in-frame clones only and misses some. This table has fewer than 250,000 clones, around 79% appearing once. General study findings and limits: The authors enumerated around 150 TCR beta chains as linked to cytomegalovirus.

A remark on this clone: Its target is unknown.

This CDR3 has 14 amino acids. Looked up from germline, CDR1 is MNHNY and CDR2 is SVGAGI (reference sequence). Trimming took 5 bases from V and 9 from J; bases not matched to a gene: 13. Participants comprised healthy donors of bone marrow. The clonotype comes from a male donor in good health and CMV-seropositive. This chain uses TRBV6-6 with TRBJ2-7; 7 nucleotides align to TRBD1. The source material was PBMCs. In DNA form, the CDR3 reads TGTGCCAGCAGTACGGGACAGCCCCTGGGTGGGCAGTACTTC. Protein product: CASSTGQPLGGQYF.